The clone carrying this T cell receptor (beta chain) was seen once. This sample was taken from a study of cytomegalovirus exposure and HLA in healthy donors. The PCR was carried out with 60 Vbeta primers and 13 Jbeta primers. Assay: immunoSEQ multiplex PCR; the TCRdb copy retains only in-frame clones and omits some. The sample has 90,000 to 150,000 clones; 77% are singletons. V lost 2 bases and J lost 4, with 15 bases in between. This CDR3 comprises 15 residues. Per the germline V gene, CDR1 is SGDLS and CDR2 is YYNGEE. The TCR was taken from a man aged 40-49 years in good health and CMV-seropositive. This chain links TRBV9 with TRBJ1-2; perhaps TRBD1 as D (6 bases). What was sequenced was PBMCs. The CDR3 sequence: CASSVGMAGVYGYTF. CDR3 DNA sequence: TGTGCCAGCAGCGTGGGAATGGCAGGGGTCTATGGCTACACCTTC.